The clone carrying this T cell receptor beta chain was detected only a few times. Its antigen is currently unknown. Sequenced material consisted of expressed TCRB transcripts (all of the isolated RNA was reverse transcribed). Some clones are missing from TCRdb's copy, which holds only in-frame ones; the method was immunoSEQ multiplex PCR. Of more than 140,000 clones in the sample, about a tenth are singletons; the top ten hold approximately 0.69%. A single heparinised blood sample, averaging approximately 0.12 L, was obtained per donor. The data are from a study of beta chain features in type 1 diabetes. Study results and limitations: Type 1 diabetes patients had TCRB CDR3s that were shorter (moderately but significantly so) in all four CD4+ subsets.

V was pared by 3 bases and J by 0 bases, with 13 bases between. From germline, CDR1 is SGHRS and CDR2 YFSETQ. The CDR3 covers 16 residues. The chain employs TRBV5-1 and TRBJ2-1; D is possibly TRBD2 (6 bases). The sequence derives from a middle-aged woman in good health. The sample consisted of central memory CD4+ T cells from blood. CDR3 sequence reads: CASSSGHGGSYNEQFF. In DNA form, the CDR3 reads TGCGCCAGCAGCTCAGGTCACGGGGGCTCCTACAATGAGCAGTTCTTC.